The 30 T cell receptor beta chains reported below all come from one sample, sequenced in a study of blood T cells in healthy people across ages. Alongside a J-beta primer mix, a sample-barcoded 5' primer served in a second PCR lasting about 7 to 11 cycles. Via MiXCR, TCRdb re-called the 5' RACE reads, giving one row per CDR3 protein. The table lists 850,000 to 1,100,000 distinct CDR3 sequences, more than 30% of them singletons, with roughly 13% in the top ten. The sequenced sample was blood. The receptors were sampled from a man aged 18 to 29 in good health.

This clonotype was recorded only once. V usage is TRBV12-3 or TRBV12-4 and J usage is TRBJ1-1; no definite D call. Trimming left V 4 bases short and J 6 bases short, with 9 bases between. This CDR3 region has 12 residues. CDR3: CASSSALAEAFF. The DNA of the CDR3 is TGTGCCAGCAGTTCCGCCTTGGCTGAAGCTTTCTTT.

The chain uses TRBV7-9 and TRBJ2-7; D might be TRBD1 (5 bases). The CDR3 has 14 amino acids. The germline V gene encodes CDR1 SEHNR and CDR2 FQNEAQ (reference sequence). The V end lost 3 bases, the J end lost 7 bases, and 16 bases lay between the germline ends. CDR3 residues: CASSLVQGGQEQYF. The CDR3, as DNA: TGTGCCAGCAGCTTGGTCCAGGGTGGCCAGGAGCAGTACTTC.

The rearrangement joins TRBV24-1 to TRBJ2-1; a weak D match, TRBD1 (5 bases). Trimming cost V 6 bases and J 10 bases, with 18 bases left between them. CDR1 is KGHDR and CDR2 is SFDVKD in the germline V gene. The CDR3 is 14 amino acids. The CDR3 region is CATSPGQLGSEQFF. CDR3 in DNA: TGTGCCACCAGTCCCGGACAACTGGGGTCGGAGCAGTTCTTC.

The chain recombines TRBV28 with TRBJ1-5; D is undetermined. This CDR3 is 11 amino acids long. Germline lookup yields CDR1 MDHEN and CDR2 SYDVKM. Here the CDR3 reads CAIGLGQPQHF. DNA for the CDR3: TGTGCAATAGGGCTGGGTCAGCCCCAGCATTTT.

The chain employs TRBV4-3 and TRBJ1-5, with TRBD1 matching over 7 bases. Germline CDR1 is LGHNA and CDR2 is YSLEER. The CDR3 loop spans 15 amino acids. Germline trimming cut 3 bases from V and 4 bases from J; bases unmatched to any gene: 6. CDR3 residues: CASSQETGLNQPQHF. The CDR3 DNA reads TGCGCCAGCAGCCAGGAGACAGGGCTAAATCAGCCCCAGCATTTT.

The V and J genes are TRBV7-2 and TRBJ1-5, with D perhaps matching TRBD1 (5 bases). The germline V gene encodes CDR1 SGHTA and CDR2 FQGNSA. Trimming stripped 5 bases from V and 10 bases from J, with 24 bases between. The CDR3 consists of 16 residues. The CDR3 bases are TGTGCCAGCAGCCGTGACGGGGACGGACCCCTTTTTCCCCAGCATTTT. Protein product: CASSRDGDGPLFPQHF.

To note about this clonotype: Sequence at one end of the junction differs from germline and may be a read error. The CDR3 reads CASSLDSPRPLPTNEKLFF. The CDR3 bases are TGCGCCAGTAGCTTGGACAGCCCTAGACCCCTTCCAACTAATGAAAAACTGTTTTTT. The genes are TRBV5-1 and TRBJ1-4, with D maybe TRBD1 (6 bases). CDR1 is SGHRS, CDR2 YFSETQ, per germline. The CDR3 extends over 19 amino acids.

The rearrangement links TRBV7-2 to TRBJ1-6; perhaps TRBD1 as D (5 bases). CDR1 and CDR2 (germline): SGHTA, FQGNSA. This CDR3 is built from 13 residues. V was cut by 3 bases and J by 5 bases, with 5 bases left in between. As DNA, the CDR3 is TGTGCCAGCAGCTTGGGACATAATTCACCCCTCCACTTT. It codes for CASSLGHNSPLHF.

CDR3 bases: TGTGCCAGCAGTTACTCGACGGACTCAAAAACAGGGCGTTCCTCCTACGAGCAGTACTTC. It encodes CASSYSTDSKTGRSSYEQYF. The chain links TRBV6-5 to TRBJ2-7; tentatively, D is TRBD1 (6 bases). Germline loops: CDR1 MNHEY, CDR2 SVGAGI. This CDR3 is 20 amino acids long. V dropped 0 bases and J dropped 0 bases, with 24 bases sitting between them.

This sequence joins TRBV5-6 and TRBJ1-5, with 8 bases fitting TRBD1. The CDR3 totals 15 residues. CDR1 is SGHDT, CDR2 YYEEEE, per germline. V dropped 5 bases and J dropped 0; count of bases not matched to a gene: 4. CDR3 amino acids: CASRKTGDSNQPQHF. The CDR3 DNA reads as TGTGCCAGCAGAAAGACAGGGGATAGCAATCAGCCCCAGCATTTT.

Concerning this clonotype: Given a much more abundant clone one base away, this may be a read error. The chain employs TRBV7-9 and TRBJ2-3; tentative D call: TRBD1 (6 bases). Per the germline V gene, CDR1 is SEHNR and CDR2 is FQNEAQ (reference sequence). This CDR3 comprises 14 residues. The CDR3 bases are TGTACCAGCAGCCCTGACAGGAACACAGATACGCAGTATTTT. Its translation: CTSSPDRNTDTQYF.

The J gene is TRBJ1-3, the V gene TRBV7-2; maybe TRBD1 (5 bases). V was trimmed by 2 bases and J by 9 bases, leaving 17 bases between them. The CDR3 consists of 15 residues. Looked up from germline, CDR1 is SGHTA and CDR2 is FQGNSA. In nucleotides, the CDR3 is TGTGCCAGCAGCTTACAGCAGGGAACAGCAGGCACCATATATTTT. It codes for CASSLQQGTAGTIYF.

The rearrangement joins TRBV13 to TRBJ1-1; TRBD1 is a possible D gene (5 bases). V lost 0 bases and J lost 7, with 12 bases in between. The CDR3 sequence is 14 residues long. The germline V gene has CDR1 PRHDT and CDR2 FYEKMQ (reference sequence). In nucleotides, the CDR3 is TGTGCCAGCAGCTTAGGCCTCAGGGATTTTGAAGCTTTCTTT. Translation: CASSLGLRDFEAFF.

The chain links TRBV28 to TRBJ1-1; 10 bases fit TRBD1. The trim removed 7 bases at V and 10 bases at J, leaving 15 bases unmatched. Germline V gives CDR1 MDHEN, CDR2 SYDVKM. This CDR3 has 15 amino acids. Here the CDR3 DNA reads TGTGCCAGCAACCCTCCGGGACAGGGGATGTTTGGAGCTTTCTTT. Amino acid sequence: CASNPPGQGMFGAFF.

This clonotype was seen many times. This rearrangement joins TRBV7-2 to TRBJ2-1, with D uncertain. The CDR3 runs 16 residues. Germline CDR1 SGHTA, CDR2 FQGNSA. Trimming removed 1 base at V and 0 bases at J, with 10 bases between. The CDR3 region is CASSLEWQLSYNEQFF. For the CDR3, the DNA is TGTGCCAGCAGCTTAGAATGGCAGCTCTCCTACAATGAGCAGTTCTTC.

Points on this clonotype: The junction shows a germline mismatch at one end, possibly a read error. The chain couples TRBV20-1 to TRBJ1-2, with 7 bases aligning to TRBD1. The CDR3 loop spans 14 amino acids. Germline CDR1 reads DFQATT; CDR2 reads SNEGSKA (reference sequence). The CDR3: CSARELDRVDGHTF. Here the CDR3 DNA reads TGCAGTGCTAGAGAGCTCGACAGGGTGGATGGCCACACCTTC.

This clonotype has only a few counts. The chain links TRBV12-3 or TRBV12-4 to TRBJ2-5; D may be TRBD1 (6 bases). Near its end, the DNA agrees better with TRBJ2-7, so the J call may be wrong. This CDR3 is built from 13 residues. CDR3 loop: CASSLSGTSEQYF. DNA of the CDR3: TGTGCCAGCAGTTTGTCCGGGACAAGCGAGCAGTACTTC.

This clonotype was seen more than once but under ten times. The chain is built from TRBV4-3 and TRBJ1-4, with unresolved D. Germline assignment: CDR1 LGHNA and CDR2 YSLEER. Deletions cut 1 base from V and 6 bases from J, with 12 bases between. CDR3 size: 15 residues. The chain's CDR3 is CASSQVGIGDEKLFF. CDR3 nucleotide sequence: TGCGCCAGCAGCCAAGTCGGTATCGGCGATGAAAAACTGTTTTTT.

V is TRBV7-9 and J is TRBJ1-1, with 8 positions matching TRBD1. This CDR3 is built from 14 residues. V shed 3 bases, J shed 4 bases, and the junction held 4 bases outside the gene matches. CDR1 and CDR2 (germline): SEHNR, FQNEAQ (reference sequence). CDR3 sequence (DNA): TGTGCCAGCAGCTTGACAGGGGAGACCACTGAAGCTTTCTTT. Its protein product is CASSLTGETTEAFF. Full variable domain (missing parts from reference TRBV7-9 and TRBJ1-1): DTGVSQNPRHKITKRGQNVTFRCDPISEHNRLYWYRQTLGQGPEFLTYFQNEAQLEKSRLLSDRFSAERPKGSFSTLEIQRTEQGDSAMYLCASSLTGETTEAFFGQGTRLTVV.

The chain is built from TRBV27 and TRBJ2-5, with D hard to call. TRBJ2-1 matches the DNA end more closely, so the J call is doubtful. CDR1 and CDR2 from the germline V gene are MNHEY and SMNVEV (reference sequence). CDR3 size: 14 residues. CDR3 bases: TGTGCCAGCAGTTTAGCGAGGTCCCAAGAGACCCAGTTCTTC. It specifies CASSLARSQETQFF.

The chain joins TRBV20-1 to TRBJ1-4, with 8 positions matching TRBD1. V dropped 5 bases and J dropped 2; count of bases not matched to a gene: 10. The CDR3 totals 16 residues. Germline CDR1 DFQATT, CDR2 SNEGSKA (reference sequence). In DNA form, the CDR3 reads TGCAGTGCTGCTCCCAAATACAGGGGGACTAATGAAAAACTGTTTTTT. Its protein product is CSAAPKYRGTNEKLFF.

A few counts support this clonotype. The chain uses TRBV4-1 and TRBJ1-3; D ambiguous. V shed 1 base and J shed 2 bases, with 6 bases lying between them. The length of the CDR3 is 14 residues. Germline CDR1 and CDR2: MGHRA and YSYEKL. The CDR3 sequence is CASSQGTTGNTIYF. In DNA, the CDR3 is TGCGCCAGCAGCCAAGGTACAACTGGAAACACCATATATTTT.

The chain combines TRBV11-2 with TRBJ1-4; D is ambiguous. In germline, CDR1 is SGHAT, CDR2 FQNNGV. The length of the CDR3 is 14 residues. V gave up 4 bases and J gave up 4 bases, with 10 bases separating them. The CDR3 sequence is CASSSGLLNEKLFF. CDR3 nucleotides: TGTGCCAGCAGCTCAGGACTACTTAATGAAAAACTGTTTTTT.

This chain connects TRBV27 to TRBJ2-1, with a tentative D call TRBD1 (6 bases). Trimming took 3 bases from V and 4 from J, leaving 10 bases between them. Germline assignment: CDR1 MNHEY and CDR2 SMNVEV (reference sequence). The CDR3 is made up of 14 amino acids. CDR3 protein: CASSFLQGYNEQFF. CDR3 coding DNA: TGTGCCAGCAGTTTCTTACAGGGTTACAATGAGCAGTTCTTC.

As DNA, the CDR3 is TGTGCCAGCAGCCCGATGGACAGGGGGAACCTCTATGGCTACACCTTC. It specifies CASSPMDRGNLYGYTF. The rearrangement uses TRBV7-9 and TRBJ1-2, with TRBD1 matching over 10 bases. Losses at the gene ends were 5 bases for V and 4 bases for J; bases not matched to a gene: 10. The germline V gene encodes CDR1 SEHNR and CDR2 FQNEAQ (reference sequence). This CDR3 is built from 16 residues.

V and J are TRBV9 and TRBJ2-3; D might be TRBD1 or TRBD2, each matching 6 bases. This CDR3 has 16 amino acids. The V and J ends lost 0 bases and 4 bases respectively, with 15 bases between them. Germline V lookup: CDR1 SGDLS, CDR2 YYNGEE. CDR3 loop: CASSVGNRAGSDTQYF. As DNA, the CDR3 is TGTGCCAGCAGCGTAGGTAACAGGGCGGGATCAGATACGCAGTATTTT.

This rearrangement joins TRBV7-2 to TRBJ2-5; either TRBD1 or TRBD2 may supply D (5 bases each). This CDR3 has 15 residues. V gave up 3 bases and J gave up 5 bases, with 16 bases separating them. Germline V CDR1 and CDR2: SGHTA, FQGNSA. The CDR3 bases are TGTGCCAGCAGCTTGGGGGACGCCCTGGGGGAGACCCAGTACTTC. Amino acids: CASSLGDALGETQYF.

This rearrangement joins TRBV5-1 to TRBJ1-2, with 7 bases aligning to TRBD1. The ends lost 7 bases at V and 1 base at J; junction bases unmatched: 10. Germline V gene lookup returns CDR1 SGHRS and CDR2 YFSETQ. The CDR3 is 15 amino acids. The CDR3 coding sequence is TGCGCCAGCTCACGGGGAGGGGGCCTTAACTATGGCTACACCTTC. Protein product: CASSRGGGLNYGYTF.

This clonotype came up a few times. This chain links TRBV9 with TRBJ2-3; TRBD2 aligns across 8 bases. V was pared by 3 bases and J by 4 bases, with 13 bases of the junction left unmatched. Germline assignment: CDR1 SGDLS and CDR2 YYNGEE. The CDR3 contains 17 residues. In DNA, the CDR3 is TGTGCCAGCAGCGCAAGCGGGGGAGCGCTTTACTCAGATACGCAGTATTTT. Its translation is CASSASGGALYSDTQYF. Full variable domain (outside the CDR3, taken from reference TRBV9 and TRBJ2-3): DSGVTQTPKHLITATGQRVTLRCSPRSGDLSVYWYQQSLDQGLQFLIQYYNGEERAKGNILERFSAQQFPDLHSELNLSSLELGDSALYFCASSASGGALYSDTQYFGPGTRLTVL.

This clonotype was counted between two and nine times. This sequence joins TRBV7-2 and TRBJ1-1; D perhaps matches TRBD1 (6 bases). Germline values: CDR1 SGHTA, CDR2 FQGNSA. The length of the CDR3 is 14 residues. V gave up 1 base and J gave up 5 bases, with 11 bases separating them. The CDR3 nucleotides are TGTGCCAGCAGCTTAGTAGGGGGGCGGACTGAAGCTTTCTTT. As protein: CASSLVGGRTEAFF.